The 20 T cell receptor beta chains below come from one sample, sequenced in a study of cytomegalovirus exposure and HLA in healthy donors (dated by TCRdb to 2017 to 2019). Library preparation used the immunoSEQ multiplex PCR assay. For the multiplex PCR, a mixture combining 60 forward primers for TCR Vbeta segments and 13 reverse primers for TCR Jbeta segments was used. TCRdb holds this immuneACCESS table with in-frame rearrangements only. Some clones are missing; in checked studies, unresolved V genes explain under half, and the rest has no known cause. The sample contains approximately 120,000 clones, around four fifths of them found a single time. About 19% of the sample comes from the top ten. Sequenced: PBMCs. The receptors stem from a man younger than 35 in good health and CMV-seropositive.

This clone has only a few counts. The rearrangement uses TRBV19 and TRBJ1-3, with 10 bases matching TRBD1. CDR1 is LNHDA, CDR2 SQIVND, per germline (reference sequence). The V segment lost 3 bases and the J segment 4 bases; nucleotides outside the gene matches: 3. The CDR3 runs 15 residues. CDR3 region: CASSMGTGVGNTIYF. CDR3 sequence (DNA): TGTGCCAGTAGTATGGGGACAGGGGTCGGAAACACCATATATTTT.

This chain uses TRBV5-5 with TRBJ2-1, with D possibly TRBD2 on 6 matching bases. Germline lookup yields CDR1 SGHKS and CDR2 YYEKEE (reference sequence). Trimming stripped 3 bases from V and 10 bases from J, with 8 bases between. The CDR3 has 11 residues. The CDR3 region is CASSWRVEQFF. The CDR3 DNA is TGTGCCAGCAGCTGGAGGGTGGAGCAGTTCTTC.

The genes are TRBV19 and TRBJ2-3; perhaps TRBD1 as D (6 bases). There are 15 residues in the CDR3. Trimming stripped 2 bases from V and 1 base from J, with 10 bases between. Germline V gives CDR1 LNHDA, CDR2 SQIVND (reference sequence). The CDR3 region has the DNA TGTGCCAGTAGTATACAGGGGCCCGGCACAGATACGCAGTATTTT. Protein: CASSIQGPGTDTQYF. Supplemented by reference TRBV19 and TRBJ2-3, the full variable domain reads DGGITQSPKYLFRKEGQNVTLSCEQNLNHDAMYWYRQDPGQGLRLIYYSQIVNDFQKGDIAEGYSVSREKKESFPLTVTSAQKNPTAFYLCASSIQGPGTDTQYFGPGTRLTVL.

The chain has TRBV5-8 and TRBJ1-2; D is possibly TRBD1 (5 bases). V lost 2 bases to trimming and J lost 6 bases, with 14 bases between them. Germline V gene data show CDR1 as SGHTS and CDR2 as YDEGEE. This CDR3 has 14 residues. DNA for the CDR3: TGTGCCAGCAGCTTTGGGGGGTCAGTCGATGGCTACACCTTC. Translating it yields CASSFGGSVDGYTF.

The chain couples TRBV21-1 to TRBJ2-3; TRBD2 was called by the table and not checked on the DNA. TRBV21-1 is a listed pseudogene. This CDR3 has 15 amino acids. The CDR3 is CASSNLAVGTDTQYF. CDR3 nucleotide sequence: TGTGCCAGCAGCAACCTAGCGGTAGGGACAGATACGCAGTATTTT.

V gene TRBV30 combines with J gene TRBJ1-5; TRBD1 is a possible D gene (5 bases). Germline V gives CDR1 GTSNPN, CDR2 SVGIG (reference sequence). V shed 2 bases and J shed 1 base, with 15 bases lying between them. This CDR3 has 16 residues. CDR3 DNA: TGTGCCTGGAGTTTCGGGGGTTCTAGGAGCAATCAGCCCCAGCATTTT. This codes for CAWSFGGSRSNQPQHF.

This rearrangement joins TRBV18 to TRBJ2-7; 12 nucleotides match TRBD1. After removal of 3 bases from V and 5 bases from J, the junction contained 11 bases not matched to a gene. The CDR3 is 17 amino acids. Germline CDR1 and CDR2: KGHSH and LQKENI. The CDR3 DNA follows: TGTGCCAGCTCACCCCGATCTCCGGGGACAGGGGGCGACGAGCAGTACTTC. Encoded protein: CASSPRSPGTGGDEQYF.

The J gene is TRBJ2-7, the V gene TRBV5-5, with TRBD1 as a possible D gene (5 bases). CDR3 length equals 15 residues. Deletions cut 0 bases from V and 1 base from J, with 11 bases between. Germline CDR1 and CDR2: SGHKS and YYEKEE (reference sequence). The CDR3: CASSLDVGASYEQYF. The CDR3 DNA is TGTGCCAGCAGCTTGGATGTAGGGGCTTCCTACGAGCAGTACTTC.

Here the CDR3 DNA reads TGTGCCAGCAGGGGAGACAGGGTGGCGGACACCATATATTTT. Translated: CASRGDRVADTIYF. This sequence joins TRBV27 and TRBJ1-3, with 7 positions matching TRBD1. CDR3 length equals 14 residues. Trimming cost V 6 bases and J 8 bases; bases outside gene matches: 10. Looked up from germline, CDR1 is MNHEY and CDR2 is SMNVEV (reference sequence).

There are a few counts of this clone. The gene calls are TRBV18 and TRBJ1-1, with TRBD1 matching 8 bases. CDR3 size: 12 residues. V shed 7 bases, J shed 7 bases, and the junction held 5 bases outside the gene matches. Germline-derived CDR1 and CDR2 are KGHSH and LQKENI. DNA for the CDR3: TGTGCCAGCTGGGCAGGGGGCAATGAAGCTTTCTTT. This codes for CASWAGGNEAFF.

V is TRBV28 and J is TRBJ1-2, with 10 bases lining up with TRBD1. Trimming cost V 5 bases and J 5 bases; bases outside gene matches: 5. The CDR3 consists of 14 residues. Per germline, CDR1 MDHEN and CDR2 SYDVKM. CDR3 in amino acids: CASSPTGGWYGYTF. CDR3 DNA sequence: TGTGCCAGCAGTCCGACAGGGGGCTGGTATGGCTACACCTTC.

The chain uses TRBV2 and TRBJ1-4, with TRBD1 identical over 7 bases. CDR1 is SNHLY and CDR2 is FYNNEI in the germline V gene. The V and J ends lost 3 bases and 5 bases, in that order; junction bases with no gene match: 9. This CDR3 is 16 amino acids long. CDR3 DNA: TGTGCCAGCAGTGAGGGACAGTGGGGAATAAATGAAAAACTGTTTTTT. It codes for CASSEGQWGINEKLFF.

Details on this clone: One junction end does not reproduce the germline sequence, and a read error may be involved. J is TRBJ1-2 and V is TRBV5-4, with no clear D. Germline-derived CDR1 and CDR2 are SGHNT and YYREEE (reference sequence). CDR3 length equals 19 residues. CDR3 protein: CASSSIGNPFLERNYGYTF. The CDR3 DNA reads TGTGCCAGCAGCTCGATCGGGAATCCTTTCCTAGAACGCAACTACGGCTACACCTTC. Supplemented by reference TRBV5-4 and TRBJ1-2, the full variable domain reads ETGVTQSPTHLIKTRGQQVTLRCSSQSGHNTVSWYQQALGQGPQFIFQYYREEENGRGNFPPRFSGLQFPNYSSELNVNALELDDSALYLCASSSIGNPFLERNYGYTFGSGTRLTVV.

The chain couples TRBV30 to TRBJ2-1; TRBD2 agrees at 9 bases. The length of the CDR3 is 15 residues. The germline V gene has CDR1 GTSNPN and CDR2 SVGIG (reference sequence). V lost 5 bases to trimming and J lost 9 bases; unmatched junction nucleotides: 14. CDR3 residues: CAWGSRRGGRSEQFF. The DNA of the CDR3 is TGTGCCTGGGGATCCAGGCGGGGGGGCCGGAGTGAGCAGTTCTTC.

The rearrangement links TRBV5-6 to TRBJ2-5, with 8 positions matching TRBD2. V dropped 4 bases and J dropped 5; count of bases not matched to a gene: 10. The CDR3 spans 15 residues. Germline CDR1 SGHDT, CDR2 YYEEEE. The CDR3 sequence: CASSQTSGGAETQYF. The DNA of the CDR3 is TGTGCCAGCAGCCAGACGAGCGGGGGCGCGGAGACCCAGTACTTC. Full variable domain (rest looked up from reference TRBV5-6 and TRBJ2-5): DAGVTQSPTHLIKTRGQQVTLRCSPKSGHDTVSWYQQALGQGPQFIFQYYEEEERQRGNFPDRFSGHQFPNYSSELNVNALLLGDSALYLCASSQTSGGAETQYFGPGTRLLVL.

The chain couples TRBV28 to TRBJ1-2; 7 positions agree with TRBD1. V shed 6 bases and J 6 bases; nucleotides not matched to a gene: 10. CDR1 MDHEN and CDR2 SYDVKM come from the germline V gene. CDR3 length: 14 residues. In nucleotides, the CDR3 is TGTGCCAGCAGCCCCGTACAGGGGCCTAATGGCTACACCTTC. Residues: CASSPVQGPNGYTF.

The genes are TRBV9 and TRBJ2-2; tentative D call: TRBD2 (5 bases). CDR3 length: 15 residues. The germline CDR1 and CDR2 sequences are SGDLS and YYNGEE. V lost 2 bases to trimming and J lost 5 bases, with 13 bases between them. The CDR3 protein is CASSVSGVETGELFF. The CDR3 bases are TGTGCCAGCAGCGTTTCCGGGGTCGAAACCGGGGAGCTGTTTTTT.

This chain connects TRBV19 to TRBJ1-5; maybe TRBD1 (5 bases). V lost 3 bases and J 3 bases, leaving 12 bases between the germline ends. This CDR3 region has 15 residues. Germline V CDR1 and CDR2: LNHDA, SQIVND (reference sequence). The DNA of the CDR3 is TGTGCCAGTAGTATCCCTCCGGGGGACAATCAGCCCCAGCATTTT. It codes for CASSIPPGDNQPQHF.

This clone has only a few counts. V and J are TRBV9 and TRBJ2-5; 10 bases match TRBD2. The germline V gene encodes CDR1 SGDLS and CDR2 YYNGEE. The CDR3 is 15 residues long. J lost 1 base, V lost 3 bases, and 3 bases had no gene match. Here the CDR3 reads CASSGRLAGQETQYF. CDR3 in DNA: TGTGCCAGCAGCGGACGACTAGCGGGCCAAGAGACCCAGTACTTC.

In this sample, this clone turned up once. The V call is TRBV6-5, the J call TRBJ2-7, with 10 positions matching TRBD1. The length of the CDR3 is 14 residues. The V segment lost 4 bases and the J segment 6 bases; nucleotides outside the gene matches: 6. Germline values: CDR1 MNHEY, CDR2 SVGAGI. CDR3 bases: TGTGCCAGCAGTTTGGGACAGGGGTTTGGCGAGCAGTACTTC. It encodes CASSLGQGFGEQYF.